This T cell receptor beta chain was identified during a study of Graves' ophthalmopathy and Graves' hyperthyroidism (dated by TCRdb to 2017 to 2018). Background for the entire study: Hyperthyroidism was defined as stable when no progression to ophthalmopathy occurred within 18 months of follow-up. The study used TCR beta repertoire signatures to distinguish Graves' ophthalmopathy from Graves' hyperthyroidism and to predict progression to ophthalmopathy. In total, some 140 blood samples were TCR-sequenced: some 40 ophthalmopathy, some 75 hyperthyroidism and about 17 hyperthyroidism-to-ophthalmopathy patients. To explore V-J signatures that distinguish ophthalmopathy from hyperthyroidism, a discovery set of around 100 patients was enrolled, made up of 40 to 45 with ophthalmopathy and around 57 with stable hyperthyroidism. For independent validation, a separate cohort was made up of roughly 19 hyperthyroidism patients plus 17 patients who later progressed from hyperthyroidism to ophthalmopathy. In about six hyperthyroidism patients, the T-cell repertoire of thyroid tissue was compared with the T-cell repertoire of blood. After sampling, hyperthyroidism patients received methimazole starting at 30 mg daily, and ophthalmopathy patients received high-dose intravenous methylprednisolone. Points the paper makes about the study in general: Ophthalmopathy was separated from stable hyperthyroidism by the 13-signature model with roughly 90% sensitivity and 81.08% specificity in cross-validation and with 80%/75% in the test set. Sample size was not predetermined statistically, and investigators were not blinded to group allocation. Most of the expanded thyroid clonotypes with a frequency above 0.001 were also detected in blood, and it was suggested that the thyroid immune response may be reflected by blood repertoires. In validation, the model predicted ophthalmopathy progression with about 71% sensitivity and 72% to 80% specificity; roughly 12 predicted patients were CT-confirmed with GO in a median of about 6.1 months.

This clonotype was seen only once. Its antigen has not been determined. It has no much larger one-base neighbor in the sample; base qualities were not kept. Evidence from a single read is weak. For repertoire sequencing, TCR beta CDR3 regions were amplified from RNA transcripts. The first round of RT-PCR was done with HTBI primers and the Qiagen OneStep RT-PCR kit, and was followed by a second round of multiplex PCR, then size selection and purification. The libraries underwent paired-end sequencing with 100 bp reads on an Illumina HiSeq2000. Per the source publication's procedure: SOAPnuke was used to process the reads, throwing out any read that had adapters, had uncalled bases, had a mean Phred below 15, or lacked an exact constant-primer or identifier match. COPE v1.2.5 was used to merge the high-quality paired reads. Each unique nucleotide sequence was treated as a clonotype, and MiTCR v1.1 was used to align the clonotypes to the IMGT TRB V, D and J references. The analysis was limited to V-J combinations with a frequency above 0.0001, which together covered 99.2% of repertoires. For each V-J combination, a TCR clonal expansion and chaos score was defined as F50 clonal expansion divided by the chaos observed in the TCRdist matrix. Welch's t-statistics and random forest were used to narrow the features down to around twelve V-J combinations, which were then fed into a naive Bayes classifier. The similarity between thyroid and blood repertoires was quantified using the Morisita-Horn index. TCRdb applied fastp at Q25 and MiXCR to the public reads, then kept only in-frame beta chains. CDR3 protein duplicates are merged, each entry listing the most common genes and DNA. The V and J calls here are based on TCRdb, not the publication. The sample has a few hundred thousand distinct CDR3 sequences on record, about 40% of them singletons. The ten largest clonotypes hold 4% to 5% of the sample.

Patients with hyperthyroidism were aged 18 to 65 years, had been newly diagnosed, and had a disease duration of less than 2 months. Patients were excluded if they had other autoimmune diseases, uncontrolled infections, pregnancy or lactation. Clinical symptoms, serum thyroxine, TRAb, thyroid ultrasound and orbital computed tomography were used for diagnosis. Total RNA was extracted using Trizol reagent, and RNA quality was checked on an Agilent 2100 Bioanalyzer. Trimmed from V: 9 bases; trimmed from J: 4 bases; junction bases lacking a gene match: 3. As encoded in the germline V gene, CDR1 is KGHDR while CDR2 is SFDVKD. The CDR3 spans 13 residues, from the cysteine through the phenylalanine. Just the 39-base CDR3 DNA is kept, in frame starting at base 1.

The receptor's source is an adult man with Graves' hyperthyroidism. This chain joins TRBV24-1 to TRBJ2-1; TRBD1 agrees with 9 junctional bases. The sequenced sample consisted of peripheral blood or thyroid tissue (not recorded which). The sequence in DNA is TGTGCCACCTCGGGACAGGGTTACAATGAGCAGTTCTTC. It translates to CATSGQGYNEQFF.